One T cell receptor (beta chain) is described in this entry. The data derive from a study of blood T cell repertoires in COVID-19. Study information: Samples taken during acute and convalescent COVID-19 were collected in the United States, Italy and Spain. T cells, B-cell-depleted T cells, or PBMCs provided the cDNA or gDNA that served as material.

Clones were read by immunoSEQ multiplex PCR, and TCRdb kept only the in-frame ones, dropping some. The sample yields about 300,000 clones, under 90% seen once. Participant reports of clinical history set cohort assignment. Cohort 3 recovery required two negative PCRs, clearance, or symptom resolution. V shed 5 bases and J shed 0 bases, with 14 bases lying between them. CDR1 and CDR2 from the germline V gene are MDHEN and SYDVKM. The CDR3 sequence is 15 residues long. Sequenced material: PBMCs or T cells enriched from blood (not recorded which). The source of this sequence is a man aged 30 to 39 who had recovered from COVID-19. V is TRBV28 and J is TRBJ2-7; possibly TRBD2 for D (5 bases). CDR3 in amino acids: CASSEADLGSYEQYF. The CDR3 DNA reads TGTGCCAGCAGTGAAGCGGATTTAGGCTCCTACGAGCAGTACTTC.